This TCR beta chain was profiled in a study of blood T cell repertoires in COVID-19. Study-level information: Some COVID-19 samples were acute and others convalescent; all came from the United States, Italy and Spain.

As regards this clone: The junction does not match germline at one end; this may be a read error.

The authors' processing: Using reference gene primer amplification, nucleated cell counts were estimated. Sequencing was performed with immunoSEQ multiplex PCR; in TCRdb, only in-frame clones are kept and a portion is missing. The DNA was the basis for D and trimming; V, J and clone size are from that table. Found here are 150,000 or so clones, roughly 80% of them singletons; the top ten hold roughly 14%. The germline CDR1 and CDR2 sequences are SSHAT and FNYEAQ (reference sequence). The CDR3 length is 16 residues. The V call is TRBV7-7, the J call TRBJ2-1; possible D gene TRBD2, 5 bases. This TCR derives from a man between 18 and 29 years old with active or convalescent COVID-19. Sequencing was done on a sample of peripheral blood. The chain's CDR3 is CASSFRAGDRRDEQFF. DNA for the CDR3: TGTGCTAGCAGCTTCCGTGCTGGGGATAGGCGGGATGAGCAGTTCTTC.